These 11 T cell receptor beta chains share one sample of origin, sequenced in a study of cytomegalovirus exposure and HLA in healthy donors. Both 60 Vbeta primers and 13 Jbeta primers went into the PCR. Repertoires were generated with immunoSEQ multiplex PCR, while TCRdb's copy carries only in-frame clones and drops some. The data show approximately 100,000 clones, approximately 80% seen once. Sequenced material: PBMCs. Receptor source: a woman aged 40 to 50 in good health and CMV-seronegative.

V is TRBV29-1 and J is TRBJ1-1; TRBD1 matches 9 bases. V lost 3 bases, J lost 4 bases, and 9 bases stayed unmatched. CDR1 is SQVTM, CDR2 ANQGSEA, per germline. The CDR3 has 15 residues. The CDR3 region is CSVDRGGQGSTEAFF. In nucleotides, the CDR3 is TGCAGCGTTGATAGAGGGGGACAGGGAAGCACTGAAGCTTTCTTT.

This chain connects TRBV2 to TRBJ2-1; 12 bases fit TRBD2. With V trimmed by 5 bases and J by 13 bases, 9 bases remained unmatched. Looked up from germline, CDR1 is SNHLY and CDR2 is FYNNEI. The CDR3 sequence is 14 residues long. The CDR3 here is CASSRTSGVQEQFF. The CDR3 coding sequence is TGTGCCAGCAGTCGGACTAGCGGGGTCCAAGAACAGTTCTTC.

This sequence joins TRBV7-8 and TRBJ2-7; possible D gene TRBD2, 6 bases. The CDR3 is made up of 14 amino acids. Germline values: CDR1 SGHVS, CDR2 FQNEAQ. V dropped 6 bases and J dropped 3 bases, with 15 bases sitting between them. CDR3 bases: TGTGCCAGCAGGCCGGAGGGCGCGTTCTACGAGCAGTACTTC. Its translation is CASRPEGAFYEQYF.

The rearrangement joins TRBV5-1 to TRBJ2-1, with D perhaps matching TRBD2 (5 bases). The CDR3 consists of 14 residues. Germline CDR1 and CDR2: SGHRS and YFSETQ. Between the trimmed V and J ends, which lost 4 bases and 6 bases, there was a span of 14 bases. CDR3 DNA: TGCGCCAGCAGCCTATCCGGACGGGGCAATGAGCAGTTCTTC. Translation: CASSLSGRGNEQFF.

The V gene is TRBV2, the J gene TRBJ1-2; D is possibly TRBD1 (6 bases). Germline CDR1 reads SNHLY; CDR2 reads FYNNEI. The CDR3 spans 15 residues. V was cut by 6 bases and J by 7 bases, with 21 bases left in between. The CDR3 spells CASRSEQGTNSGYTF. The CDR3 region has the DNA TGTGCCAGCAGGTCCGAACAGGGCACAAACAGTGGCTACACCTTC. The full variable domain, with the rest looked up from reference TRBV2 and TRBJ1-2, is EPEVTQTPSHQVTQMGQEVILRCVPISNHLYFYWYRQILGQKVEFLVSFYNNEISEKSEIFDDQFSVERPDGSNFTLKIRSTKLEDSAMYFCASRSEQGTNSGYTFGSGTRLTVV.

The V call is TRBV13, the J call TRBJ2-2; D possibly corresponds to TRBD2 (5 bases). Trimming pared 0 bases from V and 4 bases from J, leaving 12 bases between. The CDR3 spans 16 residues. Germline loops: CDR1 PRHDT, CDR2 FYEKMQ (reference sequence). Here the CDR3 DNA reads TGTGCCAGCAGCTTAGGACAGAGGGTTAGCACCGGGGAGCTGTTTTTT. Translated, it gives CASSLGQRVSTGELFF. The full variable domain, in which reference TRBV13 and TRBJ2-2 provide the parts outside the CDR3, is AAGVIQSPRHLIKEKRETATLKCYPIPRHDTVYWYQQGPGQDPQFLISFYEKMQSDKGSIPDRFSAQQFSDYHSELNMSSLELGDSALYFCASSLGQRVSTGELFFGEGSRLTVL.

This clone appeared a few times. The chain carries TRBV6-5 and TRBJ1-2; TRBD1 matches at 7 bases. V was clipped by 3 bases and J by 3 bases; unmatched bases: 7. The germline V gene encodes CDR1 MNHEY and CDR2 SVGAGI. This CDR3 comprises 15 residues. CDR3: CASSYLTGWYYGYTF. In DNA form, the CDR3 reads TGTGCCAGCAGTTATTTGACAGGGTGGTACTATGGCTACACCTTC.

The J gene is TRBJ2-3, the V gene TRBV4-1; 9 bases match TRBD2. V gave up 1 base and J gave up 4 bases; unmatched junction bases: 9. CDR1 MGHRA and CDR2 YSYEKL come from the germline V gene. The length of the CDR3 is 17 residues. CDR3 in DNA: TGCGCCAGCAGCCAAGTTCGGGCGGGGGGGTCTTCAGATACGCAGTATTTT. Protein sequence: CASSQVRAGGSSDTQYF.

CDR3: CASIHRSHEQYF. The CDR3 nucleotides are TGTGCCAGCATCCACAGGTCCCACGAGCAGTACTTC. The chain joins TRBV9 to TRBJ2-7, with D perhaps matching TRBD1 (5 bases). Deletions cut 6 bases from V and 5 bases from J, with 12 bases between. Germline CDR1 reads SGDLS; CDR2 reads YYNGEE. This CDR3 comprises 12 residues.

The DNA for the CDR3 is TGTGCCAGCAGCCAAGATTGGGAGCGGGGGGTATACGAGCAGTACTTC. Residues: CASSQDWERGVYEQYF. This rearrangement joins TRBV4-2 to TRBJ2-7, with TRBD2 matching over 9 bases. CDR3 length equals 16 residues. Looked up from germline, CDR1 is LGHNA and CDR2 is YNFKEQ. V shed 0 bases, J shed 4 bases, and the junction held 7 bases outside the gene matches.

The rearrangement joins TRBV7-9 to TRBJ2-2, with 7 bases lining up with TRBD1. The germline V gene encodes CDR1 SEHNR and CDR2 FQNEAQ (reference sequence). V dropped 1 base and J dropped 5; count of bases not matched to a gene: 1. The CDR3 has 14 amino acids. As DNA, the CDR3 is TGTGCCAGCAGCTTAGGGGACAGTACCGGGGAGCTGTTTTTT. Protein: CASSLGDSTGELFF. Full variable domain (rest looked up from reference TRBV7-9 and TRBJ2-2): DTGVSQNPRHKITKRGQNVTFRCDPISEHNRLYWYRQTLGQGPEFLTYFQNEAQLEKSRLLSDRFSAERPKGSFSTLEIQRTEQGDSAMYLCASSLGDSTGELFFGEGSRLTVL.